The 5 T cell receptor beta chains presented below share a single source sample, sequenced in a study of blood T cells in healthy people across ages (dated by TCRdb to between 2014 and 2017). The library was prepared using 5' RACE. These reads were obtained on an Illumina HiSeq 2500. A second PCR of about 6 to 11 cycles was run with a J-beta primer mix and a sample-barcoded 5' primer. TCRdb reran the public reads through fastp at Q25 and MiXCR, keeping productive beta chains. CDR3 protein sequences are deduplicated, and each keeps its most common genes and DNA. The sample data list a few hundred thousand distinct CDR3 sequences, and 25% to 35% of these were observed just once. The ten largest clones take up over 3.5% of the sample. A further study also used this sample, focusing on T cells of mothers and their children.

The sequencing input was blood. The receptors derive from a boy between 2 and 15 years old in good health.

The CDR3 DNA follows: TGCAGTGCTAGCAACCGGGACATTACCGGGGAGCTGTTTTTT. It is translated as CSASNRDITGELFF. The chain links TRBV20-1 to TRBJ2-2; maybe TRBD1 (6 bases). The germline V and J ends were trimmed by 3 bases and 5 bases, with 13 bases remaining between them. Germline V gene data show CDR1 as DFQATT and CDR2 as SNEGSKA (reference sequence). This CDR3 is built from 14 residues.

This clonotype came up a few times. J is TRBJ2-7 and V is TRBV3-1; perhaps TRBD2 as D (6 bases). The CDR3 sequence is 14 residues long. CDR1 and CDR2 (germline): LGHDT, YNNKEL (reference sequence). Trimming took 1 base from V and 3 from J, leaving 10 bases between them. Written as DNA, the CDR3 is TGTGCCAGCAGCCAAGGCGGGGTGAGCTACGAGCAGTACTTC. The encoded protein is CASSQGGVSYEQYF.

The chain combines TRBV5-4 with TRBJ2-6, with 11 bases matching TRBD2. The trim removed 4 bases at V and 11 bases at J, leaving 5 bases unmatched. The CDR3 consists of 14 residues. The germline CDR1 and CDR2 sequences are SGHNT and YYREEE (reference sequence). CDR3 in DNA: TGTGCCAGCAGCCCGCCGGGACTAGCGGACGTCCTGACTTTC. Protein: CASSPPGLADVLTF.

The chain links TRBV7-8 to TRBJ2-1, with D possibly being TRBD2 (6 bases). Germline CDR1 is SGHVS and CDR2 is FQNEAQ. The CDR3 contains 17 residues. Trimming removed 5 bases from V and 0 bases from J, with 17 bases in between. The CDR3 DNA sequence: TGTGCCAGCAGCGATTCGGCCGGGGGTTTCTCCTACAATGAGCAGTTCTTC. Encoded protein: CASSDSAGGFSYNEQFF.

The chain recombines TRBV20-1 with TRBJ2-5; a possible D gene is TRBD2 (6 bases). Germline CDR1 is DFQATT and CDR2 is SNEGSKA (reference sequence). V was shortened by 6 bases and J by 3 bases, with 11 bases between the two germline ends. The CDR3 loop spans 12 amino acids. CDR3 amino acids: CSAGLAEETQYF. CDR3 DNA: TGCAGTGCGGGATTAGCGGAAGAGACCCAGTACTTC.